This TCR beta chain was profiled in a study of metastatic and nonmetastatic thyroid tumors. This clone was seen at least ten times. TCRdb reassembled clones from the PCR reads with MiXCR. Of about 62,000 clones in the sample, 4% to 4.5% were seen once. Trimming removed 6 bases from V and 5 bases from J, with 10 bases in between. The CDR3 is 13 amino acids. The germline V gene has CDR1 KGHSH and CDR2 LQKENI. Thyroid surgery took place with no prior treatment in any patient. Material for sequencing was blood. The TCR originated in a female donor with papillary thyroid cancer or a benign thyroid nodule (not recorded which). Some clones in this sample may be carry-over from other donors' samples. The chain uses TRBV18 and TRBJ1-4; D remains unclear. CDR3 in amino acids: CASSPDMNEKLFF. The CDR3 DNA reads TGTGCCAGCTCGCCCGACATGAATGAAAAACTGTTTTTT.